Described below is a single TCR beta chain sequence and its context. Naivety among CD8 cells was defined by CD45RO negativity and positive CCR7 selection, thereby excluding terminally differentiated effector memory CD45RA+ cells. This CDR3 is built from 11 residues. Per the germline V gene, CDR1 is MDHEN and CDR2 is SYDVKM. V lost 4 bases, J lost 5 bases, and 3 bases lay in between. The entry originates in a study of shared clonotypes between healthy human individuals. The data were produced by immunoSEQ multiplex PCR, yet TCRdb's version contains in-frame clones alone and is incomplete. The table has a few million clones, about 94% seen once.

Specimen: naive CD8+ T cells from PBMCs. This sequence was found in a young man in good health. Some clones in this sample may be carry-over from other donors' samples. This chain connects TRBV28 to TRBJ1-5; D gene ambiguous. The CDR3 DNA follows: TGTGCCAGCAGTTCATATCAGCCCCAGCATTTT. This codes for CASSSYQPQHF.